This TCR beta chain was identified in a study of blood T cell repertoires in COVID-19. Turning to the study itself: Collection of acute and convalescent COVID-19 samples took place in the United States, Italy and Spain. Sample material is recorded as cDNA or gDNA derived from T cells, B-cell-depleted T cells, or PBMCs.

Those who participated ranged in age from 18 to 89 years and resided in 24 US areas. Either two negative PCRs, clearance, or symptom resolution qualified Cohort 3 donors as recovered. Generated by immunoSEQ multiplex PCR, the TCRdb table keeps only in-frame clones and is missing some. The data contain some 160,000 clones, under 90% of them singletons. This CDR3 comprises 18 residues. J gave up 7 bases and V 5 bases, and 17 bases lay outside the gene matches. CDR1 and CDR2 (germline): LNHDA, SQIVND (reference sequence). V and J are TRBV19 and TRBJ2-2; 9 bases are a match to TRBD1. The clonotype originates from an older woman who had recovered from COVID-19. The sequencing input was PBMCs or T cells enriched from blood (not recorded which). CDR3 DNA sequence: TGTGCCAGTAGTGCTCCAGTCAAGACAGGGGGTTCGGACGGGGAGCTGTTTTTT. Translation: CASSAPVKTGGSDGELFF.